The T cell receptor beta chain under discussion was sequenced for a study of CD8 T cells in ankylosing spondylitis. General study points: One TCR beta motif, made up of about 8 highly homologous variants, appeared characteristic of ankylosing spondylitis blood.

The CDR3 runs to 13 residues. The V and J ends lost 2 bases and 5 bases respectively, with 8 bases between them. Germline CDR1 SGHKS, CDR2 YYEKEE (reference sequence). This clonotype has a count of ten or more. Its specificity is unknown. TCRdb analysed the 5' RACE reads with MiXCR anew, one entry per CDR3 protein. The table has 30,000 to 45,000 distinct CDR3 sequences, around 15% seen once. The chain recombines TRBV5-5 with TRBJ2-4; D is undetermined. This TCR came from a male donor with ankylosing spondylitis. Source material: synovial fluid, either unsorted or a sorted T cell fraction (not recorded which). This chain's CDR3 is CASSFVDQNIQYF. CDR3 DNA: TGTGCCAGCAGCTTTGTGGACCAAAACATTCAGTACTTC.